Listed below are T cell receptor beta chains from one sample, sequenced in a study of pediatric ulcerative colitis. The data were produced by immunoSEQ multiplex PCR, yet TCRdb's version contains in-frame clones alone and is incomplete. In the table there are more than 45,000 clones, more than 75% of which are singletons. Sequences were obtained from blood. These receptors were collected from a boy between 10 and 17 years old who was a control in a study of pediatric ulcerative colitis. Each CDR3 is given with its conserved first and last residue. The D gene is left open where the match is weak. The listing skips clone size in some rows; elsewhere it reads once, few, many or a size class.

>few|TRBJ1-5|TRBD1|TRBV28
TGTGCCAGCAGAGGACAGGGAGGACAGCCCCAGCATTTT
CASRGQGGQPQHF
>.|TRBJ2-7|.|TRBV6-5
TGTGCCAGCAGATCGGGACTTCCCTACGAGCAGTACTTC
CASRSGLPYEQYF
>.|TRBJ1-5|.|TRBV15
TGTGCCACCAGCAGAAACCAGGGAGGGGATCAGCCCCAGCATTTT
CATSRNQGGDQPQHF
>.|TRBJ1-1|.|TRBV29-1
TGCAGCGTTGAACCCCAGAACACTGAAGCTTTCTTT
CSVEPQNTEAFF
>.|TRBJ2-7|.|TRBV11-2
TGTGCCAGCAGCTTAGGACGGGATTACGAGCAGTACTTC
CASSLGRDYEQYF
>.|TRBJ1-5|.|TRBV6-1
TGTGCCAGCAGGGTGACAGGCGGCAATCAGCCCCAGCATTTT
CASRVTGGNQPQHF
>.|TRBJ1-1|.|TRBV6-5
TGTGCCAGCAGTTACCGGGAGCTTATAAACACTGAAGCTTTCTTT
CASSYRELINTEAFF
>.|TRBJ2-7|.|TRBV28
TGTGCCAGCAGTTATCGACTCCGAGCCTCCTACGAGCAGTACTTC
CASSYRLRASYEQYF
>.|TRBJ2-1|TRBD2|TRBV9
TGTGCCAGCAGCGTAGCGATGGGCGGGAGGGCAATCAATGAGCAGTTCTTC
CASSVAMGGRAINEQFF
>.|TRBJ1-2|.|TRBV7-2
TGTGCCAGCAGCCCGACAGGTCTAGGAGGATATGGCTACACCTTC
CASSPTGLGGYGYTF
>.|TRBJ1-2|TRBD1|TRBV11-2
TGTGCCAGCAGCCGCACCGGGACAGGGTTGGACTATGGCTACACCTTC
CASSRTGTGLDYGYTF